Listed here are 30 T cell receptor beta chains from one sample, sequenced in a study of T cell repertoires in cytomegalovirus infection (dated by TCRdb to about 2019). TCRdb names Illumina HiSeq 1500 as the instrument used. TCRdb reran the public reads through fastp at Q25 and MiXCR, keeping productive beta chains. Under each unique CDR3 protein, matching rows form one entry showing the most common genes and DNA. Within this sample are some 150,000 distinct CDR3 sequences, with around 20% of them counted one time only. Approximately 11% of the sample rests with the top ten. The sequencing sample was made of PBMCs. The source of these receptors is a human donor in good health (CMV status not recorded). Some clones in this sample may be carry-over from other donors' samples.

This clonotype was seen repeatedly, ten times or more. The chain uses TRBV12-3 or TRBV12-4 and TRBJ1-5, with 10 positions matching TRBD1. The CDR3 is 15 amino acids. The V gene end was trimmed by 3 bases and the J gene end by 4 bases; junction bases not matched to a gene: 3. For the CDR3, the DNA is TGTGCCAGCAGTTTTGGGACAGGGGAAAATCAGCCCCAGCATTTT. It translates to CASSFGTGENQPQHF.

This clonotype was detected ten times or more. The genes are TRBV7-2 and TRBJ1-2, with D unresolved. The CDR3 consists of 15 residues. Germline CDR1 SGHTA, CDR2 FQGNSA. V lost 2 bases to trimming and J lost 8 bases, with 18 bases between them. CDR3 residues: CASSLIGRTKEGYTF. The DNA of the CDR3 is TGTGCCAGCAGCTTAATCGGCAGAACCAAGGAAGGCTACACCTTC.

At least ten counts were recorded for this clonotype. The CDR3 nucleotides read TGTGCCAGCAGCCGCGGACCTGAATACACCGGGGAGCTGTTTTTT. Translated: CASSRGPEYTGELFF. This sequence joins TRBV12-3 or TRBV12-4 and TRBJ2-2; unclear D gene. The CDR3 has 15 residues. V lost 6 bases and J lost 3, with 14 bases in between.

The chain uses TRBV5-1 and TRBJ1-1; tentative D call: TRBD1 (6 bases). The V gene lost 0 bases and the J gene lost 4 bases, with 19 bases spanning the gap. This CDR3 has 17 residues. CDR1 is SGHRS, CDR2 YFSETQ, per germline. The CDR3 sequence is CASSLAGMGGAGTEAFF. The DNA for the CDR3 is TGCGCCAGCAGCTTGGCCGGAATGGGGGGCGCAGGCACTGAAGCTTTCTTT.

With regard to this clonotype: This may be a read error: a much more frequent sequence differs by one nucleotide. The V call is TRBV15, the J call TRBJ2-7; D gene uncertain. CDR1 is LNHNV, CDR2 YYDKDF, per germline (reference sequence). The CDR3 length is 13 residues. DNA of the CDR3: TGTGCCTCCAGCAGAGATGCAGTAACGGAACAGTACTTC. Encoded protein: CASSRDAVTEQYF.

At least ten counts were recorded for this clonotype. The CDR3 nucleotides are TGTGCCAGCAGCGAAGGACAGGGATTCCCGCAGTACTTC. Its protein product is CASSEGQGFPQYF. The J gene is TRBJ2-7, the V gene TRBV7-6, with TRBD1 identical over 8 bases. Trimming cost V 5 bases and J 9 bases; bases outside gene matches: 9. The CDR3 runs 13 residues. Germline CDR1 SGHVS, CDR2 FNYEAQ.

This clonotype was counted a few times. V and J are TRBV20-1 and TRBJ2-3; 12 positions match TRBD2. The CDR3 runs 19 residues. CDR1 and CDR2 (germline): DFQATT, SNEGSKA (reference sequence). After removal of 3 bases from V and 1 base from J, the junction contained 14 bases not matched to a gene. CDR3 DNA sequence: TGCAGTGCTAGCTTTATCGTCCGACTAGCGGGGGACCGCACAGATACGCAGTATTTT. Its protein is CSASFIVRLAGDRTDTQYF.

Comment on this clonotype: At one boundary the junction diverges from the germline segment, which might be a read error. The chain has TRBV11-1 and TRBJ2-6; D is ambiguous. The CDR3 is made up of 15 amino acids. Per germline, CDR1 SGHAT and CDR2 FQDESV (reference sequence). CDR3 sequence (DNA): TGTGCCAGCAGCGTCCTTGGCGGTGGGACCAACGTCCTGACTTTC. Translation gives CASSVLGGGTNVLTF.

In this sample, this clonotype turned up once. The rearrangement joins TRBV24-1 to TRBJ1-2; the D is unclear. Trimming removed 0 bases at V and 3 bases at J, with 10 bases between. CDR3 length: 15 amino acids. Germline lookup yields CDR1 KGHDR and CDR2 SFDVKD. CDR3 DNA: TGTGCCACCAGTGATTTGTCAGGAGGTTACTATGGCTACACCTTC. It specifies CATSDLSGGYYGYTF.

In its sample, this clonotype was seen a few times. This chain links TRBV27 with TRBJ2-2; the D is unclear. The CDR3 extends over 16 amino acids. The V gene lost 6 bases and the J gene lost 0 bases, with 14 bases spanning the gap. CDR1 and CDR2 (germline): MNHEY, SMNVEV (reference sequence). The CDR3 here is CASSILTFSNTGELFF. CDR3 nucleotide sequence: TGTGCCAGCAGCATCCTCACTTTTTCGAACACCGGGGAGCTGTTTTTT.

This rearrangement joins TRBV7-6 to TRBJ2-3; 10 bases are shared with TRBD2. The germline CDR1 and CDR2 sequences are SGHVS and FNYEAQ. Unmatched junction bases numbered 3, after V lost 6 bases and J lost 0 bases. The CDR3 spans 15 residues. The CDR3 DNA follows: TGTGCCAGCAGTTATAGCGGGGGGAGCACAGATACGCAGTATTTT. Protein: CASSYSGGSTDTQYF.

V and J are TRBV28 and TRBJ2-1, with unresolved D. Germline CDR1 reads MDHEN; CDR2 reads SYDVKM. The CDR3 is 13 amino acids. DNA of the CDR3: TGTGCACTGGCCGGAGCGCTGGGTAATGAGCAGTTCTTC. Translated: CALAGALGNEQFF.

At least ten counts were recorded for this clonotype. The chain uses TRBV12-3 or TRBV12-4 and TRBJ1-6, with 12 bases identical to TRBD1. J gave up 9 bases and V 4 bases, and 10 bases lay outside the gene matches. The CDR3 is made up of 17 amino acids. The CDR3 region has the DNA TGTGCCAGCAGTTCCGGGACAGGGGGCAGGGGAGGTTCACCCCTCCACTTT. Translated, it gives CASSSGTGGRGGSPLHF.

This chain connects TRBV7-2 to TRBJ2-7; D is possibly TRBD1 (6 bases). The CDR3 consists of 16 residues. Trimming stripped 1 base from V and 0 bases from J, with 13 bases between. Germline V gene lookup returns CDR1 SGHTA and CDR2 FQGNSA. The CDR3 DNA is TGTGCCAGCAGCTTAGATATGCAGGGGAGCTCCTACGAGCAGTACTTC. As protein: CASSLDMQGSSYEQYF.

This chain links TRBV28 with TRBJ2-3; D may be TRBD2 (6 bases). The germline gives CDR1 MDHEN, CDR2 SYDVKM. This CDR3 contains 17 residues. The V end lost 5 bases, the J end lost 2 bases, and 20 bases lay between the germline ends. This chain's CDR3 is CASSPRDSTSYTDTQYF. The DNA of the CDR3 is TGTGCCAGCAGTCCCCGGGACTCAACCTCATACACAGATACGCAGTATTTT.

This chain uses TRBV5-6 with TRBJ2-3; D might be TRBD2 (6 bases). The CDR3 runs to 15 residues. CDR1 and CDR2 (germline): SGHDT, YYEEEE. V was shortened by 0 bases and J by 4 bases, with 12 bases between the two germline ends. The CDR3 spells CASSLVSSVSDTQYF. The DNA of the CDR3 is TGTGCCAGCAGCTTGGTGTCTAGCGTATCAGATACGCAGTATTTT.

This clonotype has just a few counts. V usage is TRBV6-2 or TRBV6-3 and J usage is TRBJ1-1; the D is unclear. CDR1 MNHEY and CDR2 SVGEGT come from the germline V gene. Between the trimmed V and J ends, which lost 6 bases and 0 bases, there was a span of 8 bases. The CDR3 has 13 residues. The CDR3 bases are TGTGCCAGCAGCCGCTACATGAACACTGAAGCTTTCTTT. Its translation is CASSRYMNTEAFF.

The sample holds a few counts of this clonotype. The chain couples TRBV28 to TRBJ1-2; no definite D call. In germline, CDR1 is MDHEN, CDR2 SYDVKM. V gave up 3 bases and J gave up 8 bases, with 13 bases separating them. The CDR3 is made up of 13 amino acids. DNA for the CDR3: TGTGCCAGCAGTTTGCAGATCAGAGAAGGCTACACCTTC. Amino acids: CASSLQIREGYTF.

The sample holds a few counts of this clonotype. The genes are TRBV7-3 and TRBJ2-5; D not certain. The CDR3 extends over 13 amino acids. Germline assignment: CDR1 SGHTA and CDR2 FQGTGA. The V end was cut by 3 bases, the J end by 2 bases, with 7 bases between. CDR3 coding DNA: TGTGCCAGCAGCTTCCGACCGCAAGAGACCCAGTACTTC. Protein sequence: CASSFRPQETQYF.

The J gene is TRBJ2-1, the V gene TRBV11-1; perhaps TRBD1 as D (6 bases). Germline loops: CDR1 SGHAT, CDR2 FQDESV (reference sequence). Trimming stripped 8 bases from V and 10 bases from J, with 12 bases between. This CDR3 is built from 11 residues. The CDR3 DNA follows: TGTGCCAGCGGCCCCGACAGGGAGCAGTTCTTC. Encoded protein: CASGPDREQFF.

The J gene is TRBJ1-1, the V gene TRBV6-5; the match to TRBD1 covers 7 bases. J was trimmed by 3 bases and V by 5 bases; bases with no gene match: 9. The CDR3 is 15 residues long. CDR1 is MNHEY, CDR2 SVGAGI, per germline. The CDR3 sequence is CASSLQGGKYTEAFF. The CDR3 DNA is TGTGCCAGCAGTCTACAAGGGGGCAAGTACACTGAAGCTTTCTTT.

The chain employs TRBV11-3 and TRBJ2-7; D is uncertain. Trimming left V 5 bases short and J 0 bases short, with 8 bases between. The CDR3 runs to 13 residues. Germline lookup yields CDR1 SGHNT and CDR2 YENEEA. The CDR3 DNA reads TGTGCCAGCAGCGACGGTCCCTCCTACGAGCAGTACTTC. Amino acids: CASSDGPSYEQYF.

This chain connects TRBV7-9 to TRBJ1-1; D call uncertain. The CDR3 extends over 15 amino acids. Per the germline V gene, CDR1 is SEHNR and CDR2 is FQNEAQ (reference sequence). V was pared by 2 bases and J by 0 bases, with 10 bases between. The CDR3 reads CASSLYEGLNTEAFF. CDR3 coding DNA: TGTGCCAGCAGCTTATACGAAGGGCTGAACACTGAAGCTTTCTTT.

This clonotype has a count of ten or more. The rearrangement uses TRBV7-2 and TRBJ2-1; weak D call: TRBD2 (7 bases). This CDR3 is 16 amino acids long. Trimming took off 1 base at V and 4 bases at J, with 14 bases between the two ends. Germline V gene sequence: CDR1 SGHTA, CDR2 FQGNSA. The CDR3 is CASSLEGGGPYNEQFF. As DNA, the CDR3 is TGTGCCAGCAGCTTAGAGGGGGGAGGGCCATACAATGAGCAGTTCTTC. The variable domain in full, completed from reference TRBV7-2 and TRBJ2-1, reads GAGVSQSPSNKVTEKGKDVELRCDPISGHTALYWYRQSLGQGLEFLIYFQGNSAPDKSGLPSDRFSAERTGGSVSTLTIQRTQQEDSAVYLCASSLEGGGPYNEQFFGPGTRLTVL.

In the case of this clonotype: Being one base from a much bigger clone, this may be a read error. V and J are TRBV6-6 and TRBJ2-7; D is possibly TRBD1 (6 bases). The CDR3 length is 15 residues. The germline V gene encodes CDR1 MNHNY and CDR2 SVGAGI (reference sequence). V was trimmed by 5 bases and J by 5 bases, leaving 19 bases between them. The CDR3 nucleotides read TGTGCCAGCAGTCTGGGACATGGGAATCTTGACGAGCAGTACTTC. Translated: CASSLGHGNLDEQYF.

The chain couples TRBV7-3 to TRBJ1-1; D remains ambiguous. V shed 2 bases and J shed 7 bases, with 11 bases lying between them. Germline lookup yields CDR1 SGHTA and CDR2 FQGTGA. This CDR3 is 13 amino acids long. CDR3 sequence reads: CASSLGSGLEAFF. In DNA, the CDR3 is TGTGCCAGCAGCTTAGGGTCAGGCCTTGAAGCTTTCTTT.

The table lists this clonotype with many counts. The V call is TRBV14, the J call TRBJ2-5; 12 nucleotides line up with TRBD2. The CDR3 is made up of 15 amino acids. Germline V gene lookup returns CDR1 SGHDN and CDR2 FVKESK. Germline trimming cut 5 bases from V and 9 bases from J; bases unmatched to any gene: 10. The chain's CDR3 is CASSRGLAGRGAQYF. The CDR3 DNA sequence: TGTGCCAGCAGCAGGGGACTAGCGGGCCGCGGGGCCCAGTACTTC.

This clonotype was recorded at least ten times. In nucleotides, the CDR3 is TGTGCCAGCAGCGACCGACAGCGGGTTCGCGCTGAAGCTTTCTTT. Encoded protein: CASSDRQRVRAEAFF. The chain combines TRBV7-9 with TRBJ1-1, with D possibly matching TRBD1 (5 bases). The CDR3 runs 15 residues. Germline V gives CDR1 SEHNR, CDR2 FQNEAQ (reference sequence). V was trimmed by 5 bases and J by 6 bases, leaving 19 bases between them.

This clonotype was seen a few times. The chain employs TRBV29-1 and TRBJ2-3; TRBD2 might be the D (6 bases). V was pared by 1 base and J by 10 bases, with 12 bases between. CDR1 and CDR2 from the germline V gene are SQVTM and ANQGSEA. The CDR3 sequence is 12 residues long. Here the CDR3 reads CSVEGPGGPQYF. The CDR3 nucleotides read TGCAGCGTTGAAGGTCCCGGGGGTCCGCAGTATTTT.

This clonotype was picked up a small number of times. This chain connects TRBV20-1 to TRBJ2-3; D is unresolved. Germline loops: CDR1 DFQATT, CDR2 SNEGSKA (reference sequence). Trimming removed 3 bases at V and 0 bases at J, with 4 bases between. This CDR3 contains 12 residues. CDR3 nucleotide sequence: TGCAGTGCTAGCGGTAGCACAGATACGCAGTATTTT. Its translation: CSASGSTDTQYF.